Described below is a single T cell receptor (beta chain) sequence and its context. What it binds is not known. This PCR relied on a set of 60 Vbeta primers and 13 Jbeta primers. The table came from immunoSEQ multiplex PCR; TCRdb's copy has only in-frame clones and leaves some out. The sample yields under 90,000 clones, approximately 71% seen once. This record belongs to a study of cytomegalovirus exposure and HLA in healthy donors. The overall study: Early released data comprised some 91 million unique TCRs from HLA-typed donors.

Study-wide results and limits: Trimming of TCR beta V- and J-genes showed a link, identified in a later analysis, to a missense DCLRE1C variant. Most observed TCR sequences were rare, whereas some public TCRs were detected in many donors.

The sequence was collected from a man aged 40-49 years in good health and CMV-seronegative. Material: PBMCs.

CDR3: CASSALDWSTDTQYF. The CDR3 bases are TGTGCCAGCAGCGCTTTGGACTGGAGCACAGATACGCAGTATTTT. The chain uses TRBV9 and TRBJ2-3; tentative D call: TRBD2 (5 bases). V lost 3 bases to trimming and J lost 0 bases, with 11 bases between them. Germline lookup yields CDR1 SGDLS and CDR2 YYNGEE. The length of the CDR3 is 15 residues.